This TCR beta chain was found in a study of blood T cells in healthy people across ages. V dropped 4 bases and J dropped 8 bases, with 17 bases sitting between them. CDR1 and CDR2 (germline): MNHNY, SVGAGI (reference sequence). The CDR3 is made up of 14 amino acids. PBMCs numbering at least 7 million were isolated per sample. Extraction yielded at least 5.5 micrograms of total RNA per sample. Together with a sample-barcoded 5' primer, a J-beta primer mix was included in a second PCR lasting about 6 to 12 cycles. The template-switch adaptor was a 5' adaptor with 12 random nucleotides. It tagged each cDNA molecule. TCRdb used MiXCR to reprocess the 5' RACE reads, holding one entry per CDR3 protein. The sample has hundreds of thousands of distinct CDR3 sequences, roughly half seen once.

The clonotype was recovered from a woman older than 75 in good health. J is TRBJ1-2 and V is TRBV6-6; D is unresolved. Sequencing was done on a sample of blood. The CDR3 DNA sequence: TGTGCCAGCAGTTTGGCAGAAAGATCGGGCGGCTACACCTTC. Amino acids: CASSLAERSGGYTF.